The 5 T cell receptor beta chains below all came from one sample that was sequenced in a study of T-cell reconstitution after alpha-beta-depleted transplantation in children. The library targeted TCRbeta and was prepared with unique molecular identifiers. TCRdb reprocessed the PCR reads with MiXCR, giving one entry per CDR3 protein. The table has a few hundred thousand distinct CDR3 sequences, about 9.4% seen once; the top ten hold 2% to 3%. The sample in question was PBMCs from the stem cell graft donor, obtained from the stem cell graft. The receptors originated from a human donor who donated a stem cell graft to a child with acute lymphoblastic leukemia.

This clonotype was seen a few times. The V and J genes are TRBV6-6 and TRBJ1-2; no clear D gene. CDR1 is MNHNY and CDR2 is SVGAGI in the germline V gene (reference sequence). The CDR3 length is 13 residues. V lost 4 bases and J lost 4, with 10 bases in between. The CDR3 region has the DNA TGTGCCAGCAGTTTGTGGACCCTCTATGGCTACACCTTC. Amino acids: CASSLWTLYGYTF.

V usage is TRBV27 and J usage is TRBJ1-2; D is unclear. Per germline, CDR1 MNHEY and CDR2 SMNVEV (reference sequence). Between the trimmed V and J ends, which lost 7 bases and 4 bases, there was a span of 13 bases. CDR3 length: 13 residues. The CDR3 nucleotides are TGTGCCAGCACGGGTTCGGGGTTCTATGGCTACACCTTC. It encodes CASTGSGFYGYTF.

This clonotype was counted between two and nine times. The V and J genes are TRBV4-1 and TRBJ2-1, with TRBD2 identical over 7 bases. This CDR3 has 14 residues. The germline gives CDR1 MGHRA, CDR2 YSYEKL. Trimming removed 3 bases from V and 6 bases from J; junction bases left unmatched: 5. The CDR3 spells CASSHPSGPNEQFF. CDR3 sequence (DNA): TGCGCCAGCAGCCACCCTAGCGGCCCCAATGAGCAGTTCTTC.

The chain carries TRBV9 and TRBJ2-1; D uncertain. The CDR3 covers 15 residues. Germline assignment: CDR1 SGDLS and CDR2 YYNGEE. The ends were cut back, 3 bases at V and 0 bases at J, with 10 bases in the middle. The CDR3, as DNA: TGTGCCAGCAGCGCGACCGCTAGCTCCTACAATGAGCAGTTCTTC. Residues: CASSATASSYNEQFF. Looking up the rest from reference TRBV9 and TRBJ2-1 gives the full variable domain: DSGVTQTPKHLITATGQRVTLRCSPRSGDLSVYWYQQSLDQGLQFLIQYYNGEERAKGNILERFSAQQFPDLHSELNLSSLELGDSALYFCASSATASSYNEQFFGPGTRLTVL.

Many counts were recorded for this clonotype. J is TRBJ2-1 and V is TRBV5-6; unclear D gene. This CDR3 is built from 11 residues. Germline CDR1 and CDR2: SGHDT and YYEEEE. Trimming removed 4 bases from V and 8 bases from J, with 7 bases in between. The chain's CDR3 is CASSQVHEQFF. The CDR3, as DNA: TGTGCCAGCAGCCAGGTACATGAGCAGTTCTTC. The full variable domain, with the rest looked up from reference TRBV5-6 and TRBJ2-1, is DAGVTQSPTHLIKTRGQQVTLRCSPKSGHDTVSWYQQALGQGPQFIFQYYEEEERQRGNFPDRFSGHQFPNYSSELNVNALLLGDSALYLCASSQVHEQFFGPGTRLTVL.